The next 28 T cell receptor beta chains were all read from a single sample in a study of blood T cells in healthy people across ages. Alongside a J-beta primer mix, a sample-barcoded 5' primer served in a second PCR lasting 7 to 11 cycles. Each CDR3 protein is one row after TCRdb ran MiXCR on the 5' RACE reads. The sample carries around 500,000 distinct CDR3 sequences, 40% to 55% recorded once. Specimen: blood. These receptor sequences come from an elderly man in good health.

This clonotype was counted a single time. This chain connects TRBV4-3 to TRBJ1-4; D is undetermined. Germline CDR1 LGHNA, CDR2 YSLEER. The CDR3 consists of 11 residues. Trimming shortened V by 6 bases and J by 8 bases, and 7 bases separated the two germline ends. The CDR3 loop reads CASSQEEKLFF. CDR3 DNA: TGCGCCAGCAGTCAGGAAGAAAAACTGTTTTTT.

The chain uses TRBV6-2 or TRBV6-3 and TRBJ2-1; 11 bases match TRBD2. CDR1 and CDR2 (germline): MNHEY, SVGEGT. This CDR3 is 18 amino acids long. V dropped 11 bases and J dropped 7; count of bases not matched to a gene: 22. CDR3: CASAAPHRRLAGTNEQFF. As DNA, the CDR3 is TGTGCCTCAGCTGCCCCCCACCGGCGACTAGCGGGGACTAATGAGCAGTTCTTC.

The genes are TRBV12-3 or TRBV12-4 and TRBJ2-2; D is uncertain. Trimming took 1 base from V and 6 from J, leaving 12 bases between them. The CDR3 is 15 residues long. Written as DNA, the CDR3 is TGTGCCAGCAGTTTAGAAGGGCCTTGGTCCGGGGAGCTGTTTTTT. This codes for CASSLEGPWSGELFF.

The rearrangement uses TRBV11-2 and TRBJ2-1, with 7 bases aligning to TRBD2. Unmatched junction bases numbered 19, after V lost 5 bases and J lost 15 bases. Germline V gene data show CDR1 as SGHAT and CDR2 as FQNNGV. The CDR3 is made up of 15 amino acids. The CDR3 is CASSPRFSGGARMFF. CDR3 in DNA: TGTGCCAGCAGCCCCCGTTTCTCGGGGGGAGCCCGCATGTTCTTC.

This clonotype was recorded a few times. In DNA, the CDR3 is TGTGCCAGCAGCTTAGGGTGGGGAGACACCGGGGAGCTGTTTTTT. It yields the protein CASSLGWGDTGELFF. The chain employs TRBV7-9 and TRBJ2-2, with D possibly TRBD2 on 5 matching bases. With 1 base removed from V and 3 bases from J, the gap between germline ends came to 9 bases. CDR1 and CDR2 (germline): SEHNR, FQNEAQ (reference sequence). The CDR3 loop spans 15 amino acids.

This clonotype was detected ten times or more. The rearrangement joins TRBV6-5 to TRBJ2-3; TRBD2 matches at 11 bases. J gave up 3 bases and V 6 bases, and 8 bases lay outside the gene matches. This CDR3 spans 16 amino acids. Germline CDR1 MNHEY, CDR2 SVGAGI. The CDR3 coding sequence is TGTGCCAGCAGCCGCACTAGCGGGAGTGGGACAGATACGCAGTATTTT. Translating gives CASSRTSGSGTDTQYF.

J is TRBJ2-3 and V is TRBV5-6; D is unresolved. CDR1 is SGHDT and CDR2 is YYEEEE in the germline V gene. V was shortened by 2 bases and J by 6 bases, with 16 bases between the two germline ends. The CDR3 sequence is 15 residues long. The CDR3 loop is CASSFWTMVSDTQYF. DNA of the CDR3: TGTGCCAGCAGCTTTTGGACGATGGTGAGCGATACGCAGTATTTT. Using reference TRBV5-6 and TRBJ2-3 for the parts outside the CDR3, the full variable domain is DAGVTQSPTHLIKTRGQQVTLRCSPKSGHDTVSWYQQALGQGPQFIFQYYEEEERQRGNFPDRFSGHQFPNYSSELNVNALLLGDSALYLCASSFWTMVSDTQYFGPGTRLTVL.

As to this clonotype: One end of the junction is discordant with germline, which a read error may explain. The rearrangement joins TRBV20-1 to TRBJ2-7; D not certain. Germline values: CDR1 DFQATT, CDR2 SNEGSKA (reference sequence). The CDR3 spans 10 residues. The CDR3 DNA sequence: TGCAGTGCCAGAGCCTACGAGCAGTACTTC. It yields the protein CSARAYEQYF.

The chain carries TRBV4-2 and TRBJ2-1; 10 bases are shared with TRBD2. The V gene's germline CDR1 is LGHNA and CDR2 YNFKEQ. V was pared by 4 bases and J by 5 bases, with 17 bases of the junction left unmatched. The CDR3 is 19 residues long. CDR3 sequence (DNA): TGTGCCAGCAGCCCGGGGCGGGCTAGCGGGAGATTGGATAACAATGAGCAGTTCTTC. It is translated as CASSPGRASGRLDNNEQFF.

This clonotype showed up just a few times. V usage is TRBV12-3 or TRBV12-4 and J usage is TRBJ1-6; tentative D call: TRBD1 (6 bases). The V end was cut by 3 bases, the J end by 7 bases, with 13 bases between. The CDR3 sequence is 15 residues long. The chain's CDR3 is CASSFSGASNSPLHF. Written as DNA, the CDR3 is TGTGCCAGCAGTTTTTCAGGGGCTTCCAATTCACCCCTCCACTTT.

Concerning this clonotype: Given a much more abundant clone one base away, this may be a read error. This chain connects TRBV29-1 to TRBJ2-4; D gene uncertain. The CDR3 sequence is 14 residues long. In germline, CDR1 is SQVTM, CDR2 ANQGSEA. CDR3 nucleotide sequence: TGCAGCGCCCAAATGGGCACTGCCAAAAGCATTCAGTACTTC. It encodes CSAQMGTAKSIQYF. Variable domain in full (rest from reference TRBV29-1 and TRBJ2-4): SAVISQKPSRDICQRGTSLTIQCQVDSQVTMMFWYRQQPGQSLTLIATANQGSEATYESGFVIDKFPISRPNLTFSTLTVSNMSPEDSSIYLCSAQMGTAKSIQYFGAGTRLSVL.

The V and J genes are TRBV20-1 and TRBJ1-5; D is unclear. The CDR3 totals 15 residues. Germline lookup yields CDR1 DFQATT and CDR2 SNEGSKA (reference sequence). V was pared by 0 bases and J by 0 bases, with 9 bases between. The CDR3 nucleotides read TGCAGTGCTAGAGATATCAGAAATAGCAATCAGCCCCAGCATTTT. Encoded protein: CSARDIRNSNQPQHF.

The V call is TRBV6-1, the J call TRBJ1-5; the match to TRBD1 covers 7 bases. Germline lookup yields CDR1 MNHNS and CDR2 SASEGT. The length of the CDR3 is 15 residues. J gave up 1 base and V 6 bases, and 6 bases lay outside the gene matches. The CDR3 region is CASRNRDRSNQPQHF. Written as DNA, the CDR3 is TGTGCCAGCAGAAACCGGGACAGAAGCAATCAGCCCCAGCATTTT.

Notes on this clonotype: A much larger clone differs by one base, so this may be a read error. The chain links TRBV29-1 to TRBJ2-1; D possibly uses TRBD1 or TRBD2 (5 bases each). The germline V gene encodes CDR1 SQVTM and CDR2 ANQGSEA. CDR3 size: 20 residues. For the CDR3, the DNA is TGCAGCGGTGGGGTCCAGCGGAAAGGAGTAGGAGAATGGGGGTACAATGGGCAGTTCTTC. It codes for CSGGVQRKGVGEWGYNGQFF.

The rearrangement links TRBV3-1 to TRBJ2-7; no reliable D call. With 2 bases removed from V and 5 bases from J, the gap between germline ends came to 16 bases. The CDR3 has 15 amino acids. Germline V gene sequence: CDR1 LGHDT, CDR2 YNNKEL (reference sequence). CDR3 DNA sequence: TGTGCCAGCAGCCAATCCCACGACGGATCGAACGAGCAGTACTTC. Translated, it gives CASSQSHDGSNEQYF.

The chain combines TRBV18 with TRBJ2-3, with a weak D call TRBD2 (7 bases). Trimming removed 6 bases at V and 6 bases at J, with 19 bases between. Germline values: CDR1 KGHSH, CDR2 LQKENI. This CDR3 contains 15 residues. The CDR3 sequence is CASSAGGQPTDTQYF. The CDR3 DNA sequence: TGTGCCAGCTCCGCCGGGGGGCAGCCCACCGATACGCAGTATTTT.

The rearrangement uses TRBV4-3 and TRBJ1-4, with 7 bases matching TRBD1. This CDR3 has 15 residues. Unmatched junction bases numbered 10, after V lost 4 bases and J lost 8 bases. Germline lookup yields CDR1 LGHNA and CDR2 YSLEER. The CDR3 DNA follows: TGCGCCAGCAGCCCACGACAGGGAGGGAGAGAAAAACTGTTTTTT. This encodes CASSPRQGGREKLFF.

The CDR3 region is CASSSQGLAIKEQFF. The CDR3 nucleotides read TGTGCCAGCAGTTCCCAGGGACTAGCGATAAAGGAGCAGTTCTTC. The chain couples TRBV11-2 to TRBJ2-1, with TRBD2 matching 10 bases. The length of the CDR3 is 15 residues. Looked up from germline, CDR1 is SGHAT and CDR2 is FQNNGV. V gave up 6 bases and J gave up 10 bases; unmatched junction bases: 12.

The chain employs TRBV6-6 and TRBJ2-4; tentatively, D is TRBD2 (5 bases). The J call may be incorrect, as the DNA end agrees better with TRBJ2-5. The CDR3 totals 12 residues. From germline, CDR1 is MNHNY and CDR2 SVGAGI (reference sequence). CDR3 region: CASRGLRGTQYF. The CDR3 DNA is TGTGCCAGCAGGGGTCTTCGGGGGACCCAGTACTTC.

About this clonotype: A read error may account for a junction end that differs from germline. CDR3 nucleotides: TGTGCCGGCAGCTTGTGGTTGGACGGTCTTAATGAAAAACTGTTTTTT. It is translated as CAGSLWLDGLNEKLFF. V and J are TRBV5-6 and TRBJ1-4; D unresolved. The CDR3 loop spans 16 amino acids. Germline values: CDR1 SGHDT, CDR2 YYEEEE.

J is TRBJ2-1 and V is TRBV14, with D unclear. V lost 0 bases and J lost 2, with 8 bases in between. This CDR3 spans 15 amino acids. Germline V gene lookup returns CDR1 SGHDN and CDR2 FVKESK. CDR3 in DNA: TGTGCCAGCAGCCAAGAGGCATCCGCCTACAATGAGCAGTTCTTC. Amino acids: CASSQEASAYNEQFF.

The chain recombines TRBV28 with TRBJ1-5, with a possible D match to TRBD1 (6 bases). This CDR3 has 14 amino acids. V lost 2 bases to trimming and J lost 3 bases, with 8 bases between them. Germline V lookup: CDR1 MDHEN, CDR2 SYDVKM. Here the CDR3 DNA reads TGTGCCAGCAGTTTAGGGGGCGTCAATCAGCCCCAGCATTTT. Translation gives CASSLGGVNQPQHF.

This clonotype came up a few times. This sequence joins TRBV20-1 and TRBJ2-5; D call uncertain. The CDR3 is made up of 13 amino acids. The germline CDR1 and CDR2 sequences are DFQATT and SNEGSKA (reference sequence). Trimming pared 3 bases from V and 1 base from J, leaving 9 bases between. CDR3 region: CSARDGSQETQYF. Written as DNA, the CDR3 is TGCAGTGCTAGGGATGGATCCCAAGAGACCCAGTACTTC.

A note on this clonotype: Germline is not matched at one junction end, which may reflect a read error. The V and J genes are TRBV6-4 and TRBJ1-2; no clear D. The CDR3 length is 13 residues. Germline-derived CDR1 and CDR2 are MRHNA and SNTAGT. For the CDR3, the DNA is TGTGCCGGCAGTCCAGATGGGAGCTATGGCTACACCTTC. Translation: CAGSPDGSYGYTF.

The J gene is TRBJ2-3, the V gene TRBV6-6; D tentatively fits TRBD1 or TRBD2 (7 bases each). The CDR3 sequence is 13 residues long. The V end was cut by 8 bases, the J end by 4 bases, with 13 bases between. Germline values: CDR1 MNHNY, CDR2 SVGAGI (reference sequence). The CDR3 here is CASAGGGPDTQYF. The CDR3, as DNA: TGTGCCAGCGCAGGGGGGGGCCCAGATACGCAGTATTTT.

The chain combines TRBV18 with TRBJ2-5; D ambiguous. The DNA end is more similar to TRBJ2-7, so the J call may be wrong. The CDR3 contains 13 residues. CDR1 is KGHSH and CDR2 is LQKENI in the germline V gene. CDR3 sequence: CASSPATTYEQYF. In DNA, the CDR3 is TGTGCCAGCTCACCGGCCACCACCTACGAGCAGTACTTC.

The CDR3 loop reads CSAVLYGANVLTF. The DNA for the CDR3 is TGCAGCGCAGTACTTTACGGGGCCAACGTCCTGACTTTC. This chain connects TRBV29-1 to TRBJ2-6; D is undetermined. The V and J ends lost 7 bases and 4 bases respectively, with 11 bases between them. Germline assignment: CDR1 SQVTM and CDR2 ANQGSEA. The CDR3 runs 13 residues.

The rearrangement uses TRBV10-3 and TRBJ2-7; D unresolved. V gave up 3 bases and J gave up 2 bases, with 11 bases separating them. This CDR3 is 14 amino acids long. The germline CDR1 and CDR2 sequences are ENHRY and SYGVKD. In DNA form, the CDR3 reads TGTGCCATCAGTGATGCCGGGCGGCCCTACGAGCAGTACTTC. This encodes CAISDAGRPYEQYF.